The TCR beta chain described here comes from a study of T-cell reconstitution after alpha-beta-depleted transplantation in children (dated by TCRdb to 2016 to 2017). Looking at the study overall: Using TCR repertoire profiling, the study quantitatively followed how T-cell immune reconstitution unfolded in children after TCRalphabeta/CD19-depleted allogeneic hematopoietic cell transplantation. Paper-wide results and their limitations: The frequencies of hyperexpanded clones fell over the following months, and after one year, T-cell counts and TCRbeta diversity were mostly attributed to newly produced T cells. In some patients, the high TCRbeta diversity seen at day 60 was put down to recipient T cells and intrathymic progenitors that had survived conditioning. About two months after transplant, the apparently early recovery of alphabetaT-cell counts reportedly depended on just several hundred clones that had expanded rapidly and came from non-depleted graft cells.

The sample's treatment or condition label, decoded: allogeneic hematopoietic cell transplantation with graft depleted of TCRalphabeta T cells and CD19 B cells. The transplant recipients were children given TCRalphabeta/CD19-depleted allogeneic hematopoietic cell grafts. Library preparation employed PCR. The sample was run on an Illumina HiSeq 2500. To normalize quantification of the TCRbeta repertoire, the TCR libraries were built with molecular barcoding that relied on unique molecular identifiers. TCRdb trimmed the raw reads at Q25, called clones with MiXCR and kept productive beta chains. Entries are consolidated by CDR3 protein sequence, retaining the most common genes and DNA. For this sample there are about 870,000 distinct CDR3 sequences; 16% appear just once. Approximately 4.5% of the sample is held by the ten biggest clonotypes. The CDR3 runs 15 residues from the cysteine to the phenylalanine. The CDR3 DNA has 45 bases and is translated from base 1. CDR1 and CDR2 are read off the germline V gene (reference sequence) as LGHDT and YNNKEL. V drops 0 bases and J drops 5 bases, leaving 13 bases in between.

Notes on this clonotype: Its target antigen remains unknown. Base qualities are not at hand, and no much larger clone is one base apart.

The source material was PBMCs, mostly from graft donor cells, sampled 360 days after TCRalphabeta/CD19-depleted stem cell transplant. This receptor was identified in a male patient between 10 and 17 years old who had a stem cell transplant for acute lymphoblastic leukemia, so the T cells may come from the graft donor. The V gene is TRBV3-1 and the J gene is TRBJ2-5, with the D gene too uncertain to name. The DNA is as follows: TGTGCCAGCAGCCAAGATCGGCGGCCCCGGGAGACCCAGTACTTC. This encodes CASSQDRRPRETQYF.